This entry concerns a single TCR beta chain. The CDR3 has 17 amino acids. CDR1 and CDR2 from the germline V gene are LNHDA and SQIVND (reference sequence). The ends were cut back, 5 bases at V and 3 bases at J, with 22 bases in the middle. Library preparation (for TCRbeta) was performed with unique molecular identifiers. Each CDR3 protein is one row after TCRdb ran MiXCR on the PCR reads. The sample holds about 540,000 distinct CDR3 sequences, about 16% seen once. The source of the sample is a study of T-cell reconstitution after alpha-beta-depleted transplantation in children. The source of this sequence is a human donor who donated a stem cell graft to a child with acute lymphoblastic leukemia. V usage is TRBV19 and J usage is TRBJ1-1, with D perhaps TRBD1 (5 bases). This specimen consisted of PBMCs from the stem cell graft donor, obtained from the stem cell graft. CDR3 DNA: TGTGCCAGTAGTGGATACCGAAGGACACCTAGGGACACTGAAGCTTTCTTT. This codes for CASSGYRRTPRDTEAFF.